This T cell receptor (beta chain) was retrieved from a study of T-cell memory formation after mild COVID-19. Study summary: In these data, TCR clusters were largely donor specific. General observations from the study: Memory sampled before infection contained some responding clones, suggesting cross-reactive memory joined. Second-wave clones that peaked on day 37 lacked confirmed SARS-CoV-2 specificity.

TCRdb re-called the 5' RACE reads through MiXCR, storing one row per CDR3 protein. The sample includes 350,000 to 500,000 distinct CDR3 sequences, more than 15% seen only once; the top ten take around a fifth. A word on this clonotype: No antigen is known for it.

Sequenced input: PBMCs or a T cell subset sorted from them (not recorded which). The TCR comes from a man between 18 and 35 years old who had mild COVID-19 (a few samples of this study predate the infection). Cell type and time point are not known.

CDR3 protein: CASSFRGRASGGPSTDTQYF. CDR3 bases: TGTGCCAGCAGCTTCCGGGGGCGCGCTAGCGGGGGGCCTAGCACAGATACGCAGTATTTT. V usage is TRBV11-2 and J usage is TRBJ2-3; 11 bases align to TRBD2. Germline V gene lookup returns CDR1 SGHAT and CDR2 FQNNGV. The V and J ends lost 3 bases and 0 bases, in that order; junction bases with no gene match: 14. CDR3 length equals 20 residues.